This T cell receptor beta chain was found in a study of blood T cell repertoires in COVID-19. TCRdb's copy holds only in-frame clones and misses some; the assay was immunoSEQ multiplex PCR. The sample lists 250,000 or so clones; 70% to 90% were seen once. The germline V and J ends were trimmed by 1 base and 6 bases, with 16 bases remaining between them. From germline, CDR1 is SGHTA and CDR2 FQGNSA. This CDR3 is built from 16 residues. This chain uses TRBV7-2 with TRBJ2-4; D might be TRBD2 (5 bases). The sequenced sample consisted of PBMCs or T cells enriched from blood (not recorded which). The sequence was obtained from a man under 40 who had recovered from COVID-19. Written as DNA, the CDR3 is TGTGCCAGCAGCTTAGTAGTCGGGGATATAGGAAACATTCAGTACTTC. Translation: CASSLVVGDIGNIQYF.